The 22 T cell receptor beta chains presented below share a single source sample, sequenced in a study of T cells after yellow fever vaccination. TCRdb itself ran the 5' RACE reads through MiXCR, one entry per CDR3 protein. The table has more than 300,000 distinct CDR3 sequences, approximately 4% seen once. This material consisted of PBMCs, taken 15 days after the yellow fever booster vaccination. The receptors shown here come from a man aged 18-30 years who received the YFV17D yellow fever vaccine.

V and J are TRBV29-1 and TRBJ1-1; D is undetermined. The CDR3 has 12 amino acids. V lost 1 base, J lost 3 bases, and 6 bases lay in between. Germline V gene sequence: CDR1 SQVTM, CDR2 ANQGSEA. The chain's CDR3 is CSVEGLDTEAFF. CDR3 nucleotide sequence: TGCAGCGTTGAAGGGCTGGACACTGAAGCTTTCTTT.

This clonotype was detected a few times. V is TRBV2 and J is TRBJ1-5; D remains unclear. Germline lookup yields CDR1 SNHLY and CDR2 FYNNEI. This CDR3 is built from 13 residues. The ends were cut back, 6 bases at V and 0 bases at J, with 6 bases in the middle. CDR3: CASRVNSNQPQHF. The CDR3 DNA is TGTGCCAGCAGGGTCAATAGCAATCAGCCCCAGCATTTT.

The chain combines TRBV24-1 with TRBJ1-1; TRBD1 agrees at 9 bases. This CDR3 spans 16 amino acids. Looked up from germline, CDR1 is KGHDR and CDR2 is SFDVKD. V gave up 5 bases and J gave up 1 base; unmatched junction bases: 7. The CDR3: CATSGAGTGSNTEAFF. CDR3 nucleotides: TGTGCCACCAGTGGAGCTGGGACAGGGTCGAACACTGAAGCTTTCTTT.

The V call is TRBV24-1, the J call TRBJ2-3, with TRBD2 matching over 9 bases. The CDR3 has 15 amino acids. Germline V gene lookup returns CDR1 KGHDR and CDR2 SFDVKD. J gave up 4 bases and V 3 bases, and 4 bases lay outside the gene matches. For the CDR3, the DNA is TGTGCCACCAGTGATGACAGGACTAGCGCAGATACGCAGTATTTT. Translating it yields CATSDDRTSADTQYF.

This clonotype was detected a few times. V is TRBV20-1 and J is TRBJ1-1; D gene uncertain. The CDR3 loop spans 13 amino acids. CDR1 is DFQATT and CDR2 is SNEGSKA in the germline V gene (reference sequence). Trimming removed 0 bases at V and 9 bases at J, with 14 bases between. CDR3 DNA: TGCAGTGCTAGAGATGGCCCAAATAGGAAAGCTTTCTTT. This encodes CSARDGPNRKAFF.

This clonotype has just a few counts. The V call is TRBV7-2, the J call TRBJ2-5; D may match TRBD1 or TRBD2 (5 bases each). CDR1 is SGHTA and CDR2 is FQGNSA in the germline V gene. The CDR3 length is 15 residues. Trimming took 5 bases from V and 4 from J, leaving 17 bases between them. DNA for the CDR3: TGTGCCAGCAGCAGATCCGGGACCCAGCTAGAGACCCAGTACTTC. This encodes CASSRSGTQLETQYF. Supplemented by reference TRBV7-2 and TRBJ2-5, the full variable domain reads GAGVSQSPSNKVTEKGKDVELRCDPISGHTALYWYRQSLGQGLEFLIYFQGNSAPDKSGLPSDRFSAERTGGSVSTLTIQRTQQEDSAVYLCASSRSGTQLETQYFGPGTRLLVL.

This clonotype has a single count. The rearrangement uses TRBV3-1 and TRBJ2-2, with D possibly matching TRBD1 (7 bases). Trimming pared 5 bases from V and 2 bases from J, leaving 21 bases between. Looked up from germline, CDR1 is LGHDT and CDR2 is YNNKEL (reference sequence). The CDR3 runs 18 residues. CDR3 sequence: CASSKGGGGGFNTGELFF. CDR3 DNA: TGTGCCAGCAGCAAAGGTGGAGGGGGCGGCTTTAACACCGGGGAGCTGTTTTTT.

This clonotype was counted at least ten times. The chain links TRBV4-1 to TRBJ2-3; maybe TRBD2 (6 bases). The CDR3 is 15 amino acids. Germline CDR1 is MGHRA and CDR2 is YSYEKL. V lost 4 bases and J lost 1, with 12 bases in between. Written as DNA, the CDR3 is TGCGCCAGCAGCCTGGAGGGCCGAGGCACAGATACGCAGTATTTT. Translating gives CASSLEGRGTDTQYF.

In its sample, this clonotype was seen many times. The chain links TRBV27 to TRBJ2-3, with D uncertain. The V gene's germline CDR1 is MNHEY and CDR2 SMNVEV (reference sequence). Between the trimmed V and J ends, which lost 2 bases and 4 bases, there was a span of 7 bases. CDR3 length equals 13 residues. The CDR3 DNA sequence: TGTGCCAGCAGTTTAGGCACCTCAGATACGCAGTATTTT. As protein: CASSLGTSDTQYF.

This chain links TRBV29-1 with TRBJ1-2, with 8 nucleotides matching TRBD1. CDR1 SQVTM and CDR2 ANQGSEA come from the germline V gene. The CDR3 loop spans 19 amino acids. V dropped 3 bases and J dropped 4; count of bases not matched to a gene: 22. Here the CDR3 reads CSVEKGQGANLRHSYGYTF. The CDR3 DNA is TGCAGCGTTGAGAAGGGGCAGGGGGCTAACCTGAGACACTCCTATGGCTACACCTTC.

This clonotype was recorded at least ten times. The chain is built from TRBV5-1 and TRBJ1-6; D possibly corresponds to TRBD1 (6 bases). This CDR3 is 15 amino acids long. Germline lookup yields CDR1 SGHRS and CDR2 YFSETQ. V lost 0 bases and J 7 bases, leaving 11 bases between the germline ends. CDR3 in amino acids: CASSLAPGDNSPLHF. In DNA, the CDR3 is TGCGCCAGCAGCTTGGCGCCAGGGGACAATTCACCCCTCCACTTT. The full variable domain, in which reference TRBV5-1 and TRBJ1-6 provide the parts outside the CDR3, is KAGVTQTPRYLIKTRGQQVTLSCSPISGHRSVSWYQQTPGQGLQFLFEYFSETQRNKGNFPGRFSGRQFSNSRSEMNVSTLELGDSALYLCASSLAPGDNSPLHFGNGTRLTVT.

This clonotype has at least ten counts. The chain employs TRBV6-2 or TRBV6-3 and TRBJ2-3, with 7 bases identical to TRBD1. The CDR3 runs 15 residues. The V and J ends lost 2 bases and 0 bases, in that order; junction bases with no gene match: 2. Germline values: CDR1 MNHEY, CDR2 SVGEGT. The CDR3: CASSYETGSTDTQYF. The CDR3 coding sequence is TGTGCCAGCAGTTACGAGACAGGGAGCACAGATACGCAGTATTTT.

The chain carries TRBV5-1 and TRBJ2-4, with 8 bases matching TRBD1. Trimming took 2 bases from V and 8 from J; bases not matched to a gene: 15. Germline V gives CDR1 SGHRS, CDR2 YFSETQ. The CDR3 runs 17 residues. The CDR3 DNA reads as TGCGCCAGCAGCTTAAGGACAGGGTCCCCGTTCGCAGACATTCAGTACTTC. It specifies CASSLRTGSPFADIQYF.

This clonotype was seen at least ten times. V is TRBV20-1 and J is TRBJ1-5; D unresolved. Per the germline V gene, CDR1 is DFQATT and CDR2 is SNEGSKA (reference sequence). The ends were cut back, 0 bases at V and 0 bases at J, with 6 bases in the middle. The CDR3 totals 14 residues. In DNA, the CDR3 is TGCAGTGCTAGAGACGAAGGTAGCAATCAGCCCCAGCATTTT. Translated, it gives CSARDEGSNQPQHF.

V is TRBV18 and J is TRBJ1-2; 9 positions match TRBD1. Germline assignment: CDR1 KGHSH and CDR2 LQKENI. After removal of 2 bases from V and 4 bases from J, the junction contained 5 bases not matched to a gene. The length of the CDR3 is 15 residues. The CDR3 DNA follows: TGTGCCAGCTCACCAACGGACAGGGGTTCCTATGGCTACACCTTC. This translates into CASSPTDRGSYGYTF.

This clonotype was observed at least ten times. The chain carries TRBV20-1 and TRBJ2-3; 10 bases are a match to TRBD2. CDR3 length equals 17 residues. Germline V CDR1 and CDR2: DFQATT, SNEGSKA (reference sequence). Unmatched junction bases numbered 13, after V lost 3 bases and J lost 4 bases. This chain's CDR3 is CSASETGSGGKSDTQYF. The CDR3 DNA follows: TGCAGTGCTAGCGAAACCGGTAGCGGGGGGAAGTCAGATACGCAGTATTTT.

The V and J genes are TRBV29-1 and TRBJ2-1; possibly TRBD1 for D (5 bases). From germline, CDR1 is SQVTM and CDR2 ANQGSEA. The CDR3 has 13 amino acids. Trimming stripped 1 base from V and 2 bases from J, with 6 bases between. This CDR3 is CSVEGRAYNEQFF. CDR3 DNA sequence: TGCAGCGTTGAAGGCAGGGCCTACAATGAGCAGTTCTTC.

This clonotype was detected ten times or more. The rearrangement joins TRBV20-1 to TRBJ1-2, with 7 bases identical to TRBD1. CDR1 is DFQATT and CDR2 is SNEGSKA in the germline V gene (reference sequence). The CDR3 spans 15 residues. The J segment lost 2 bases and the V segment lost 0 bases, leaving 6 bases of the junction unmatched. The CDR3 DNA follows: TGCAGTGCTAGAGATGAGGCAGGGGGAAACTATGGCTACACCTTC. Translating gives CSARDEAGGNYGYTF.

The chain has TRBV12-3 or TRBV12-4 and TRBJ2-1, with 10 bases that match TRBD1. Losses at the gene ends were 0 bases for V and 7 bases for J; bases not matched to a gene: 6. The CDR3 length is 16 residues. The CDR3 sequence: CASSLAVTGGGNEQFF. CDR3 nucleotide sequence: TGTGCCAGCAGTTTAGCGGTGACAGGGGGCGGGAATGAGCAGTTCTTC.

The sample holds many counts of this clonotype. The rearrangement links TRBV7-9 to TRBJ2-5, with D uncertain. V was cut by 2 bases and J by 5 bases, with 9 bases left in between. The germline V gene has CDR1 SEHNR and CDR2 FQNEAQ (reference sequence). The CDR3 length is 13 residues. The CDR3 bases are TGTGCCAGCAGCTTAACATTATACGAGACCCAGTACTTC. It yields the protein CASSLTLYETQYF. The full variable domain, in which reference TRBV7-9 and TRBJ2-5 provide the parts outside the CDR3, is DTGVSQNPRHKITKRGQNVTFRCDPISEHNRLYWYRQTLGQGPEFLTYFQNEAQLEKSRLLSDRFSAERPKGSFSTLEIQRTEQGDSAMYLCASSLTLYETQYFGPGTRLLVL.

This clonotype was counted ten times or more. This sequence joins TRBV3-1 and TRBJ2-1; 11 bases are a match to TRBD1. Germline V gives CDR1 LGHDT, CDR2 YNNKEL (reference sequence). The CDR3 loop spans 14 amino acids. V was pared by 5 bases and J by 4 bases, with 1 base of the junction left unmatched. The CDR3 sequence is CASSRDRGYNEQFF. CDR3 nucleotide sequence: TGTGCCAGCAGCAGGGACAGGGGGTACAATGAGCAGTTCTTC.

This rearrangement joins TRBV5-1 to TRBJ2-1; TRBD2 agrees at 7 bases. The CDR3 consists of 13 residues. V lost 4 bases, J lost 8 bases, and 6 bases stayed unmatched. In germline, CDR1 is SGHRS, CDR2 YFSETQ. This CDR3 reads CASSLFSGDEQFF. In DNA, the CDR3 is TGCGCCAGCAGCCTATTCAGCGGGGATGAGCAGTTCTTC.